The 29 T cell receptor beta chains listed next were all sequenced from one sample in a study of blood T cell repertoires in COVID-19. Some clones are missing from TCRdb's copy, which holds only in-frame ones; the method was immunoSEQ multiplex PCR. The sample has roughly 14,000 clones, about 90% seen once. The sequencing sample was made of peripheral blood. These receptors were obtained from a human donor in a cohort sampled during active COVID-19.

The V gene is TRBV5-4, the J gene TRBJ2-3; TRBD2 agrees at 10 bases. The trim removed 5 bases at V and 10 bases at J, leaving 10 bases unmatched. CDR3 size: 14 residues. Per the germline V gene, CDR1 is SGHNT and CDR2 is YYREEE (reference sequence). Here the CDR3 reads CASRKRGGEVAQYF. CDR3 sequence (DNA): TGTGCCAGCAGAAAGCGGGGGGGCGAAGTGGCGCAGTATTTT.

The gene calls are TRBV7-2 and TRBJ2-3; perhaps TRBD1 as D (6 bases). The CDR3 is 16 residues long. The germline V and J ends were trimmed by 5 bases and 2 bases, with 17 bases remaining between them. Germline loops: CDR1 SGHTA, CDR2 FQGNSA. CDR3 amino acids: CASSTVGHDLTDTQYF. In DNA form, the CDR3 reads TGTGCCAGCAGCACCGTGGGACACGACCTCACAGATACGCAGTATTTT.

The chain employs TRBV13 and TRBJ2-1; TRBD2 agrees at 8 bases. This CDR3 contains 18 residues. Germline V gives CDR1 PRHDT, CDR2 FYEKMQ (reference sequence). The V segment lost 3 bases and the J segment 6 bases; nucleotides outside the gene matches: 16. The CDR3 reads CASSFSPPGLGRINEQFF. Here the CDR3 DNA reads TGTGCCAGCAGCTTCAGTCCCCCGGGACTAGGCCGGATCAATGAGCAGTTCTTC.

V and J are TRBV27 and TRBJ2-7; no firm D call. V lost 3 bases and J 2 bases, leaving 8 bases between the germline ends. CDR1 and CDR2 from the germline V gene are MNHEY and SMNVEV (reference sequence). CDR3 length: 13 amino acids. Here the CDR3 reads CASSFSRTYEQYF. For the CDR3, the DNA is TGTGCCAGCAGTTTTAGCAGAACCTACGAGCAGTACTTC.

The V and J genes are TRBV5-5 and TRBJ2-1; 11 positions agree with TRBD2. CDR3 size: 15 residues. Per germline, CDR1 SGHKS and CDR2 YYEKEE (reference sequence). Trimming took 4 bases from V and 6 from J; bases not matched to a gene: 6. CDR3 residues: CASSGALAGANEQFF. CDR3 sequence (DNA): TGTGCCAGCAGCGGGGCACTAGCGGGGGCCAATGAGCAGTTCTTC.

This clone was seen more than once but under ten times. The chain links TRBV24-1 to TRBJ2-7; TRBD1 aligns across 10 bases. CDR1 and CDR2 (germline): KGHDR, SFDVKD. With 3 bases clipped from V and 4 bases from J, the junction kept 5 bases outside the gene matches. The CDR3 is made up of 15 amino acids. The CDR3 DNA reads TGTGCCACCAGTGATCCCGGGACAGGGGCTTACGAGCAGTACTTC. Translating it yields CATSDPGTGAYEQYF.

J is TRBJ1-2 and V is TRBV11-3; D call uncertain. V shed 4 bases and J shed 2 bases, with 14 bases lying between them. The germline V gene has CDR1 SGHNT and CDR2 YENEEA. The CDR3 covers 15 residues. The CDR3 DNA reads as TGTGCCAGCAGCTCCACCGAGCCTAACAACTATGGCTACACCTTC. Translating gives CASSSTEPNNYGYTF. The full variable domain, its missing parts supplied by reference TRBV11-3 and TRBJ1-2, is EAGVVQSPRYKIIEKKQPVAFWCNPISGHNTLYWYLQNLGQGPELLIRYENEEAVDDSQLPKDRFSAERLKGVDSTLKIQPAELGDSAVYLCASSSTEPNNYGYTFGSGTRLTVV.

This chain links TRBV19 with TRBJ2-7; 7 nucleotides line up with TRBD1. The ends lost 6 bases at V and 4 bases at J; junction bases unmatched: 6. Per the germline V gene, CDR1 is LNHDA and CDR2 is SQIVND (reference sequence). The CDR3 contains 13 residues. The CDR3 DNA follows: TGTGCCAGTAGCCGGGACAGAGGATACGAGCAGTACTTC. This encodes CASSRDRGYEQYF. Looking up the rest from reference TRBV19 and TRBJ2-7 gives the full variable domain: DGGITQSPKYLFRKEGQNVTLSCEQNLNHDAMYWYRQDPGQGLRLIYYSQIVNDFQKGDIAEGYSVSREKKESFPLTVTSAQKNPTAFYLCASSRDRGYEQYFGPGTRLTVT.

The chain combines TRBV6-4 with TRBJ2-1; 9 nucleotides agree with TRBD2. V dropped 6 bases and J dropped 6; count of bases not matched to a gene: 6. The CDR3 has 14 residues. Germline values: CDR1 MRHNA, CDR2 SNTAGT. As DNA, the CDR3 is TGTGCCAGCAGCACCGGGACTAGCTTCAATGAGCAGTTCTTC. Protein product: CASSTGTSFNEQFF.

The chain couples TRBV3-1 (or the pseudogene TRBV3-2) to TRBJ2-1; 8 nucleotides agree with TRBD1. V was clipped by 7 bases and J by 2 bases; unmatched bases: 10. Germline CDR1 reads LGHDT; CDR2 reads YNNKEL (reference sequence). This CDR3 contains 16 residues. The CDR3 is CASTPSRTGPYNEQFF. The CDR3 bases are TGTGCCAGCACCCCAAGTAGGACAGGGCCCTACAATGAGCAGTTCTTC.

The CDR3: CASSQGTGRIYEQYF. As DNA, the CDR3 is TGCGCCAGCAGCCAGGGGACAGGAAGAATCTACGAGCAGTACTTC. V and J are TRBV4-1 and TRBJ2-7, with TRBD1 matching 8 bases. With V trimmed by 3 bases and J by 3 bases, 7 bases remained unmatched. Per the germline V gene, CDR1 is MGHRA and CDR2 is YSYEKL. This CDR3 contains 15 residues.

V and J are TRBV6-1 and TRBJ2-1, with D possibly matching TRBD1 (5 bases). The V gene lost 1 base and the J gene lost 3 bases, with 10 bases spanning the gap. The CDR3 has 15 residues. Germline lookup yields CDR1 MNHNS and CDR2 SASEGT. DNA of the CDR3: TGTGCCAGCAGTGAAGGGCAGGGAAGCTACAATGAGCAGTTCTTC. Its translation is CASSEGQGSYNEQFF.

The genes are TRBV4-1 and TRBJ2-1; D is ambiguous. This CDR3 has 16 amino acids. The V and J ends lost 4 bases and 4 bases respectively, with 17 bases between them. Germline CDR1 reads MGHRA; CDR2 reads YSYEKL. CDR3 nucleotides: TGCGCCAGCAGCCCCCCAGCGTCGTCTCAATACAATGAGCAGTTCTTC. This translates into CASSPPASSQYNEQFF.

This sequence joins TRBV6-6 and TRBJ1-2, with 7 bases matching TRBD1. This CDR3 is 14 amino acids long. Germline CDR1 MNHNY, CDR2 SVGAGI (reference sequence). Unmatched junction bases numbered 7, after V lost 5 bases and J lost 4 bases. The CDR3 coding sequence is TGTGCCAGCAGTCCGACGGGACAGAGCTATGGCTACACCTTC. Amino acid sequence: CASSPTGQSYGYTF.

J is TRBJ1-1 and V is TRBV18, with a weak D call TRBD1 (5 bases). Per the germline V gene, CDR1 is KGHSH and CDR2 is LQKENI. The V end lost 4 bases, the J end lost 1 base, and 10 bases lay between the germline ends. The CDR3 is 14 residues long. The CDR3 region is CASSRTTENTEAFF. In DNA form, the CDR3 reads TGTGCCAGCTCACGAACGACAGAGAACACTGAAGCTTTCTTT. Full variable domain (outside the CDR3, taken from reference TRBV18 and TRBJ1-1): NAGVMQNPRHLVRRRGQEARLRCSPMKGHSHVYWYRQLPEEGLKFMVYLQKENIIDESGMPKERFSAEFPKEGPSILRIQQVVRGDSAAYFCASSRTTENTEAFFGQGTRLTVV.

J is TRBJ2-2 and V is TRBV24-1, with TRBD1 as a possible D gene (5 bases). CDR1 is KGHDR and CDR2 is SFDVKD in the germline V gene. The V end lost 3 bases, the J end lost 5 bases, and 21 bases lay between the germline ends. This CDR3 comprises 18 residues. CDR3 sequence reads: CATSDPTVISLGTGELFF. CDR3 DNA sequence: TGTGCCACCAGTGATCCGACAGTGATTTCTTTGGGGACCGGGGAGCTGTTTTTT.

This chain uses TRBV3-1 (or the pseudogene TRBV3-2) with TRBJ2-3; TRBD2 aligns across 10 bases. V trimming: 4 bases; J trimming: 6 bases; junction bases outside the gene matches: 7. CDR1 LGHDT and CDR2 YNNKEL come from the germline V gene (reference sequence). This CDR3 is 15 amino acids long. DNA of the CDR3: TGTGCCAGCAGCCGCAGCGGGGGGGCAGGGGATACGCAGTATTTT. Amino acids: CASSRSGGAGDTQYF.

This clone was seen once. This chain connects TRBV28 to TRBJ2-1, with 11 bases that match TRBD2. V lost 6 bases, J lost 5 bases, and 6 bases stayed unmatched. This CDR3 contains 15 residues. The germline CDR1 and CDR2 sequences are MDHEN and SYDVKM. The CDR3 region is CASSPLAGGNNEQFF. CDR3 nucleotide sequence: TGTGCCAGCAGCCCCTTAGCGGGAGGGAACAATGAGCAGTTCTTC.

This clone was recorded a few times. Here the CDR3 reads CASSLAGGANTQYF. DNA of the CDR3: TGTGCCAGCAGCTTGGCGGGGGGCGCAAATACGCAGTATTTT. The chain has TRBV5-6 and TRBJ2-3, with D possibly being TRBD2 (7 bases). V lost 0 bases to trimming and J lost 7 bases, with 12 bases between them. The CDR3 consists of 14 residues. Germline loops: CDR1 SGHDT, CDR2 YYEEEE. The full variable domain, completed using reference TRBV5-6 and TRBJ2-3, is DAGVTQSPTHLIKTRGQQVTLRCSPKSGHDTVSWYQQALGQGPQFIFQYYEEEERQRGNFPDRFSGHQFPNYSSELNVNALLLGDSALYLCASSLAGGANTQYFGPGTRLTVL.

This clone appeared once. The V gene is TRBV19, the J gene TRBJ2-7, with a weak D call TRBD1 (6 bases). The CDR3 is 16 residues long. Germline lookup yields CDR1 LNHDA and CDR2 SQIVND (reference sequence). Trimming removed 4 bases from V and 5 bases from J, with 21 bases in between. The CDR3 here is CASSRALWQGFDEQYF. Here the CDR3 DNA reads TGTGCCAGTAGTAGAGCCCTGTGGCAGGGGTTCGACGAGCAGTACTTC.

This chain joins TRBV5-1 and TRBJ2-7; 16 nucleotides match TRBD2. Losses at the gene ends were 4 bases for V and 5 bases for J; bases not matched to a gene: 12. The germline V gene has CDR1 SGHRS and CDR2 YFSETQ. The CDR3 consists of 18 residues. The chain's CDR3 is CASSLAPGLAGGPHEQYF. CDR3 nucleotide sequence: TGCGCCAGCAGCCTAGCCCCGGGACTAGCGGGGGGGCCTCACGAGCAGTACTTC.

The V call is TRBV29-1, the J call TRBJ2-7; 9 bases match TRBD2. V was pared by 6 bases and J by 5 bases, with 8 bases of the junction left unmatched. Germline CDR1 is SQVTM and CDR2 is ANQGSEA. This CDR3 has 13 residues. The CDR3 nucleotides are TGCAGCGTCGTAGCGGGAGTAGGGGACGAGCAGTACTTC. It codes for CSVVAGVGDEQYF.

The rearrangement links TRBV24-1 to TRBJ1-2; 7 bases line up with TRBD1. Germline loops: CDR1 KGHDR, CDR2 SFDVKD. The CDR3 covers 15 residues. V lost 3 bases and J lost 4; bases outside the gene matches: 7. DNA of the CDR3: TGTGCCACCAGTGATCCGGGACAGATTTTCTATGGCTACACCTTC. As protein: CATSDPGQIFYGYTF.

The chain recombines TRBV5-4 with TRBJ2-1; 9 bases are shared with TRBD2. The CDR3 consists of 14 residues. Per the germline V gene, CDR1 is SGHNT and CDR2 is YYREEE (reference sequence). Unmatched junction bases numbered 14, after V lost 5 bases and J lost 14 bases. CDR3 region: CASSKAGGPLAKFF. In DNA form, the CDR3 reads TGTGCCAGCAGTAAGGCGGGGGGGCCCCTGGCGAAGTTCTTC.

This rearrangement joins TRBV9 to TRBJ1-2, with TRBD1 identical over 7 bases. Germline assignment: CDR1 SGDLS and CDR2 YYNGEE. J lost 6 bases, V lost 3 bases, and 8 bases had no gene match. The CDR3 covers 14 residues. The DNA for the CDR3 is TGTGCCAGCAGCGCTTCAGGGGGTTGGAATGGCTACACCTTC. It translates to CASSASGGWNGYTF.

This clone was observed a single time. The chain employs TRBV2 and TRBJ2-7, with a tentative D call TRBD1 (6 bases). This CDR3 has 17 residues. Germline values: CDR1 SNHLY, CDR2 FYNNEI. V lost 6 bases and J lost 0, with 21 bases in between. DNA of the CDR3: TGTGCCAGCAGAGACCTCGAGGGGGTGGGGAGCTCCTACGAGCAGTACTTC. As protein: CASRDLEGVGSSYEQYF.

The rearrangement links TRBV27 to TRBJ2-3, with D possibly being TRBD1 (6 bases). This CDR3 comprises 13 residues. CDR1 MNHEY and CDR2 SMNVEV come from the germline V gene (reference sequence). The V end was cut by 10 bases, the J end by 2 bases, with 13 bases between. The CDR3 spells CAIGGYATDTQYF. For the CDR3, the DNA is TGTGCCATTGGGGGCTACGCCACAGATACGCAGTATTTT.

This chain links TRBV27 with TRBJ2-3, with 14 nucleotides matching TRBD2. CDR1 is MNHEY, CDR2 SMNVEV, per germline (reference sequence). CDR3 size: 16 residues. J gave up 4 bases and V 3 bases, and 3 bases lay outside the gene matches. The CDR3, as DNA: TGTGCCAGCAGTTTTGGACTAGCGGGAGGCCCAGATACGCAGTATTTT. Translating gives CASSFGLAGGPDTQYF.

The chain combines TRBV19 with TRBJ1-5; unclear D gene. The CDR3 contains 13 residues. V lost 3 bases and J 8 bases, leaving 11 bases between the germline ends. The germline V gene has CDR1 LNHDA and CDR2 SQIVND (reference sequence). CDR3 nucleotides: TGTGCCAGTAGTATCCGCATTTCGGAGCCCCAGCATTTT. It translates to CASSIRISEPQHF.